This T cell receptor (beta chain) was retrieved from a study of blood T cell repertoires in COVID-19. Whole-study context: The United States, Italy and Spain provided the acute and convalescent COVID-19 samples. The cDNA or gDNA used as material had been derived from T cells, B-cell-depleted T cells, or PBMCs.

Per the authors' pipeline: Estimation of nucleated cell counts relied on the amplification of reference gene primers. Repertoires were generated with immunoSEQ multiplex PCR, while TCRdb's copy carries only in-frame clones and drops some. V and J calls and clone size follow that table, whereas D and trimming were derived from the DNA. The data contain more than 300,000 clones, around 89% of them singletons. The germline V gene has CDR1 SGHNT and CDR2 YYREEE (reference sequence). CDR3 length: 16 residues. V was clipped by 3 bases and J by 9 bases; unmatched bases: 11. The chain combines TRBV5-4 with TRBJ2-1; the match to TRBD2 covers 11 bases. This clonotype was obtained from a woman aged 40 to 50 with COVID-19, enrolled during active disease. Specimen: peripheral blood. The CDR3 DNA sequence: TGTGCCAGCAGCTCCGCCGGGACTAGCGGCCGGTCTGAGCAGTTCTTC. As protein: CASSSAGTSGRSEQFF.